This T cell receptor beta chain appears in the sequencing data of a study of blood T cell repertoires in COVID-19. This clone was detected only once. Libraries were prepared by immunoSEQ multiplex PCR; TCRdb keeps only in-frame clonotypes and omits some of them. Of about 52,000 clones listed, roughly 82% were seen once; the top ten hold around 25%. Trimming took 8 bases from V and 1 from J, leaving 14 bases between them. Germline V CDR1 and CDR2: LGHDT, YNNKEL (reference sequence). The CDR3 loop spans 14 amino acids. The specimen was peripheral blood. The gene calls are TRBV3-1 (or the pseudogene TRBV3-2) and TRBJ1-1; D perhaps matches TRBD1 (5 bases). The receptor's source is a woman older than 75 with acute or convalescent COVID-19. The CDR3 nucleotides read TGTGCCAGCGGGGGGAAGTCTAAGAACACTGAAGCTTTCTTT. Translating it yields CASGGKSKNTEAFF.